Each of the 17 T cell receptor beta chains below was sequenced from the same sample in a study of CD8 T cells in ankylosing spondylitis. Findings and caveats of the study: Apparently characteristic of ankylosing spondylitis blood was a TCR beta motif (eight highly homologous variants).

For these receptors, no antigen is known. Via MiXCR, TCRdb re-called the 5' RACE reads, giving one row per CDR3 protein. Of 500,000 to 550,000 distinct CDR3 sequences detected, approximately 11% appear once; the ten largest clones hold 6.8%. Sequencing used blood, either unsorted or a sorted T cell fraction (not recorded which). All receptors come from a male donor with ankylosing spondylitis.

The CDR3: CASSQAPAGAGEQFF. The CDR3 coding sequence is TGTGCCAGCAGCCAAGCCCCTGCGGGAGCTGGGGAGCAGTTCTTC. The chain has TRBV3-1 and TRBJ2-1, with 7 bases that match TRBD2. V shed 1 base and J 10 bases; nucleotides not matched to a gene: 10. The germline gives CDR1 LGHDT, CDR2 YNNKEL (reference sequence). This CDR3 has 15 residues.

In DNA form, the CDR3 reads TGTGCCAGCAGCTTGTGGGGACTAGCGTCTCGTGAGCAGTTCTTC. Its protein is CASSLWGLASREQFF. J is TRBJ2-1 and V is TRBV5-6; TRBD2 agrees at 10 bases. V lost 1 base to trimming and J lost 9 bases; unmatched junction nucleotides: 7. Germline CDR1 SGHDT, CDR2 YYEEEE. The CDR3 runs to 15 residues.

The chain combines TRBV6-1 with TRBJ2-1, with D possibly matching TRBD2 (5 bases). Trimming took off 4 bases at V and 2 bases at J, with 12 bases between the two ends. Germline CDR1 reads MNHNS; CDR2 reads SASEGT. This CDR3 comprises 15 residues. The DNA of the CDR3 is TGTGCCAGCAGTGCAGGCGAGGAGGCCTACAATGAGCAGTTCTTC. This gives the protein CASSAGEEAYNEQFF.

The table lists this clonotype with many counts. V gene TRBV28 combines with J gene TRBJ1-5, with D hard to call. Between the trimmed V and J ends, which lost 1 base and 3 bases, there was a span of 19 bases. The germline CDR1 and CDR2 sequences are MDHEN and SYDVKM. The CDR3 runs to 18 residues. The CDR3 coding sequence is TGTGCCAGCAGTTTATCCCCCGGTCTAGGAGGGATCAATCAGCCCCAGCATTTT. Amino acids: CASSLSPGLGGINQPQHF.

This clonotype was counted many times. V and J are TRBV24-1 and TRBJ2-5; possibly TRBD2 for D (5 bases). Trimming took 3 bases from V and 4 from J, leaving 5 bases between them. Germline V gene sequence: CDR1 KGHDR, CDR2 SFDVKD. CDR3 length: 12 residues. CDR3 amino acids: CATSDEGETQYF. As DNA, the CDR3 is TGTGCCACCAGTGATGAGGGAGAGACCCAGTACTTC.

The chain combines TRBV18 with TRBJ2-2; D is possibly TRBD2 (5 bases). The CDR3 sequence is 16 residues long. Deletions cut 0 bases from V and 6 bases from J, with 14 bases between. Germline loops: CDR1 KGHSH, CDR2 LQKENI. The CDR3 nucleotides are TGTGCCAGCTCACCACCGAGCGGTGGTGATGCCGGGGAGCTGTTTTTT. This encodes CASSPPSGGDAGELFF.

This chain uses TRBV29-1 with TRBJ2-7; 10 bases match TRBD1. V gave up 5 bases and J gave up 4 bases; unmatched junction bases: 8. Looked up from germline, CDR1 is SQVTM and CDR2 is ANQGSEA. The CDR3 loop spans 14 amino acids. The CDR3 here is CSVSPGQGNYEQYF. CDR3 sequence (DNA): TGCAGCGTTTCACCGGGACAGGGGAATTACGAGCAGTACTTC.

This clonotype showed up many times. The genes are TRBV5-1 and TRBJ1-2, with D maybe TRBD1 (6 bases). The CDR3 loop spans 14 amino acids. The V end lost 5 bases, the J end lost 4 bases, and 15 bases lay between the germline ends. Looked up from germline, CDR1 is SGHRS and CDR2 is YFSETQ. The CDR3 bases are TGCGCCAGCAGACTCACCCCGGACAGCTATGGCTACACCTTC. It is translated as CASRLTPDSYGYTF.

The chain is built from TRBV13 and TRBJ2-1, with D possibly being TRBD2 (5 bases). The CDR3 totals 13 residues. Trimming cost V 3 bases and J 6 bases, with 9 bases left between them. Germline V gene data show CDR1 as PRHDT and CDR2 as FYEKMQ (reference sequence). CDR3 amino acids: CASSFERVNEQFF. For the CDR3, the DNA is TGTGCCAGCAGCTTTGAGAGGGTCAATGAGCAGTTCTTC.

The chain carries TRBV2 and TRBJ2-1, with 9 positions matching TRBD2. The CDR3 runs 17 residues. V dropped 6 bases and J dropped 3; count of bases not matched to a gene: 12. Germline loops: CDR1 SNHLY, CDR2 FYNNEI. The CDR3 reads CASSSDRLAGIYNEQFF. CDR3 sequence (DNA): TGTGCCAGCAGCTCCGACAGGCTAGCGGGGATCTACAATGAGCAGTTCTTC.

This clonotype showed up just a few times. The V gene is TRBV29-1, the J gene TRBJ1-1; D may be TRBD1 (5 bases). V lost 2 bases and J lost 0, with 16 bases in between. Germline loops: CDR1 SQVTM, CDR2 ANQGSEA. The CDR3 has 16 amino acids. In DNA, the CDR3 is TGCAGCGTTGAATACAGGTCTAAGAGGGTGAACACTGAAGCTTTCTTT. Translating gives CSVEYRSKRVNTEAFF.

This rearrangement joins TRBV15 to TRBJ2-5; tentatively, D is TRBD2 (5 bases). Per the germline V gene, CDR1 is LNHNV and CDR2 is YYDKDF (reference sequence). Trimming removed 1 base at V and 4 bases at J, with 10 bases between. There are 14 residues in the CDR3. CDR3 sequence (DNA): TGTGCCACCAGCAGAGTCCCTCGGGGAGAGACCCAGTACTTC. This encodes CATSRVPRGETQYF.

The CDR3 loop reads CASSLWDLSSYEQYV. CDR3 nucleotide sequence: TGTGCCAGCAGCTTGTGGGACCTGAGCTCCTACGAGCAGTACGTC. The V and J genes are TRBV7-2 and TRBJ2-7, with D tentatively TRBD1 or TRBD2 (5 bases each). CDR1 SGHTA and CDR2 FQGNSA come from the germline V gene. The CDR3 is 15 residues long. V lost 3 bases to trimming and J lost 0 bases, with 12 bases between them.

The V gene is TRBV12-3 or TRBV12-4, the J gene TRBJ2-5; 7 bases fit TRBD2. This CDR3 comprises 15 residues. V dropped 4 bases and J dropped 5; count of bases not matched to a gene: 10. The CDR3 loop is CASSWGLAERETQYF. The CDR3, as DNA: TGTGCCAGCAGTTGGGGTCTAGCGGAGAGGGAGACCCAGTACTTC.

The chain has TRBV5-1 and TRBJ1-2; the D gene is possibly TRBD1 (6 bases). This CDR3 has 13 residues. Germline values: CDR1 SGHRS, CDR2 YFSETQ. Trimming took off 2 bases at V and 2 bases at J, with 7 bases between the two ends. As DNA, the CDR3 is TGCGCCAGCAGCTTTCAGGGGAACTATGGCTACACCTTC. Translated, it gives CASSFQGNYGYTF.

This clonotype was seen only a few times. The gene calls are TRBV5-6 and TRBJ2-3; 10 positions match TRBD2. The trim removed 4 bases at V and 2 bases at J, leaving 7 bases unmatched. Germline V gene lookup returns CDR1 SGHDT and CDR2 YYEEEE. There are 16 residues in the CDR3. CDR3 sequence reads: CASSRGSGRDTDTQYF. As DNA, the CDR3 is TGTGCCAGCAGCAGGGGGAGCGGGAGGGACACAGATACGCAGTATTTT.

V usage is TRBV10-2 and J usage is TRBJ1-6; 8 bases are shared with TRBD1. J lost 9 bases, V lost 3 bases, and 10 bases had no gene match. This CDR3 has 16 residues. CDR1 is WSHSY and CDR2 is SAAADI in the germline V gene. CDR3 sequence: CASSDPGGQGGSPLHF. The CDR3 coding sequence is TGCGCCAGCAGTGACCCCGGCGGACAGGGCGGTTCACCCCTCCACTTT.